A single sample is the source of the 20 T cell receptor beta chains below, sequenced in a study of graft-versus-host responses after intestinal transplantation. No antigen has been assigned to these receptors. TCRdb's table, derived via immunoSEQ multiplex PCR, lists solely in-frame clones and lacks some. The sample shows about 39,000 clones, 85% to 95% of them seen only once. This specimen was unstimulated CD8+ T cells sorted from spleen or lymph node cells, taken before transplant. The receptors were gathered from a human donor who was the organ donor for an intestinal transplant.

The chain is built from TRBV15 and TRBJ2-1; 13 bases are shared with TRBD2. Germline V gene lookup returns CDR1 LNHNV and CDR2 YYDKDF (reference sequence). Trimming at V came to 5 bases and at J to 0 bases, leaving 4 bases not matched to a gene. The CDR3 has 17 residues. The CDR3 loop reads CATSPRLAGGSYNEQFF. CDR3 in DNA: TGTGCCACCAGCCCCAGACTAGCGGGAGGCTCCTACAATGAGCAGTTCTTC.

This clone was seen a single time. The germline gene is not matched at one end of the junction; a read error may be the cause. This chain uses TRBV6-6 with TRBJ2-7, with 12 positions matching TRBD2. CDR3 length: 14 amino acids. Germline V lookup: CDR1 MNHNY, CDR2 SVGAGI (reference sequence). CDR3: CASSYSSGLAGPQF. The CDR3 nucleotides read TGTGCCAGCAGTTACTCGAGCGGACTAGCGGGACCCCAATTC.

The chain combines TRBV7-8 with TRBJ2-1; maybe TRBD1 (6 bases). Trimming left V 4 bases short and J 3 bases short, with 13 bases between. The length of the CDR3 is 15 residues. Germline-derived CDR1 and CDR2 are SGHVS and FQNEAQ. DNA for the CDR3: TGTGCCAGCAGCTCCTGGGACACCAACTACAATGAGCAGTTCTTC. Translation gives CASSSWDTNYNEQFF.

The genes are TRBV2 and TRBJ2-1; perhaps TRBD1 as D (5 bases). V lost 7 bases, J lost 7 bases, and 8 bases lay in between. Germline V gene sequence: CDR1 SNHLY, CDR2 FYNNEI. This CDR3 is 11 amino acids long. CDR3 sequence: CASNRGNEQFF. DNA of the CDR3: TGTGCCAGCAATAGGGGTAATGAGCAGTTCTTC.

In its sample, this clone was seen once. CDR3 sequence (DNA): TGCGCCAGCAGCCAAGGCCGCCACAATGAGCAGTTCTTC. Translation: CASSQGRHNEQFF. The rearrangement joins TRBV4-1 to TRBJ2-1; D remains unclear. Germline V gene lookup returns CDR1 MGHRA and CDR2 YSYEKL. V lost 1 base to trimming and J lost 5 bases, with 6 bases between them. The CDR3 length is 13 residues.

The chain has TRBV9 and TRBJ2-3; TRBD2 agrees at 8 bases. The CDR3 spans 17 residues. V lost 4 bases to trimming and J lost 4 bases; unmatched junction nucleotides: 14. The V gene's germline CDR1 is SGDLS and CDR2 YYNGEE. The DNA for the CDR3 is TGTGCCAGCAGCACGACCGGACCAGCGGGAGAATCAGATACGCAGTATTTT. It yields the protein CASSTTGPAGESDTQYF.

The rearrangement links TRBV5-5 to TRBJ2-7; no clear D gene. There are 13 residues in the CDR3. Germline values: CDR1 SGHKS, CDR2 YYEKEE (reference sequence). Deletions cut 5 bases from V and 4 bases from J, with 13 bases between. CDR3 loop: CASSLQYFYEQYF. In DNA form, the CDR3 reads TGTGCCAGCAGTCTACAGTACTTTTACGAGCAGTACTTC.

The rearrangement joins TRBV7-9 to TRBJ2-5; 9 bases align to TRBD2. Germline trimming cut 4 bases from V and 5 bases from J; bases unmatched to any gene: 5. The CDR3 is 14 amino acids. The germline CDR1 and CDR2 sequences are SEHNR and FQNEAQ (reference sequence). CDR3: CASSSAGGWETQYF. DNA for the CDR3: TGTGCCAGCAGCTCAGCGGGAGGATGGGAGACCCAGTACTTC.

This clone was detected only once. The chain combines TRBV2 with TRBJ2-7, with D maybe TRBD1 (6 bases). This CDR3 comprises 13 residues. V lost 5 bases to trimming and J lost 4 bases, with 12 bases between them. The germline CDR1 and CDR2 sequences are SNHLY and FYNNEI. CDR3: CASSYREPYEQYF. The CDR3 DNA sequence: TGTGCCAGCAGTTACAGGGAACCTTACGAGCAGTACTTC. The variable domain in full, completed from reference TRBV2 and TRBJ2-7, reads EPEVTQTPSHQVTQMGQEVILRCVPISNHLYFYWYRQILGQKVEFLVSFYNNEISEKSEIFDDQFSVERPDGSNFTLKIRSTKLEDSAMYFCASSYREPYEQYFGPGTRLTVT.

This chain joins TRBV7-9 and TRBJ2-7; 10 bases map to TRBD1. The CDR3 totals 14 residues. Germline V lookup: CDR1 SEHNR, CDR2 FQNEAQ (reference sequence). Trimming took 1 base from V and 7 from J; bases not matched to a gene: 4. The chain's CDR3 is CASSLVDRGLEQYF. The CDR3 region has the DNA TGTGCCAGCAGCTTAGTGGACAGGGGGTTGGAGCAGTACTTC.

This clone was picked up one time. The V gene is TRBV11-2, the J gene TRBJ2-7; no definite D call. Per germline, CDR1 SGHAT and CDR2 FQNNGV. The CDR3 totals 16 residues. Trimming left V 1 base short and J 3 bases short, with 16 bases between. CDR3 region: CASSLARFRTRYEQYF. CDR3 in DNA: TGTGCCAGCAGCTTAGCCAGGTTTAGAACGCGCTACGAGCAGTACTTC.

V and J are TRBV4-1 and TRBJ2-7; D tentatively reads TRBD1 or TRBD2 (5 bases each). Germline CDR1 and CDR2: MGHRA and YSYEKL. The CDR3 length is 12 residues. V gave up 3 bases and J gave up 8 bases, with 11 bases separating them. The CDR3 sequence is CASSHWDGQQYF. In DNA, the CDR3 is TGCGCCAGCAGCCATTGGGACGGACAGCAGTACTTC.

The chain joins TRBV7-2 to TRBJ2-1; a weak D match, TRBD2 (6 bases). The germline CDR1 and CDR2 sequences are SGHTA and FQGNSA. Trimming cost V 4 bases and J 0 bases, with 10 bases left between them. The CDR3 is 15 amino acids. CDR3 amino acids: CASSYSGSSYNEQFF. CDR3 DNA sequence: TGTGCCAGCAGCTATAGCGGTAGCTCCTACAATGAGCAGTTCTTC.

The rearrangement links TRBV28 to TRBJ2-1, with 9 bases fitting TRBD2. Germline V gene lookup returns CDR1 MDHEN and CDR2 SYDVKM. Trimming removed 3 bases from V and 0 bases from J; junction bases left unmatched: 0. The CDR3 sequence is 15 residues long. The CDR3 loop reads CASSFSGSSYNEQFF. For the CDR3, the DNA is TGTGCCAGCAGTTTTAGCGGGAGCTCCTACAATGAGCAGTTCTTC.

This clone has only a few counts. V gene TRBV15 combines with J gene TRBJ2-2; TRBD2 is a possible D gene (5 bases). The CDR3 length is 14 residues. Deletions cut 5 bases from V and 3 bases from J, with 10 bases between. Germline lookup yields CDR1 LNHNV and CDR2 YYDKDF (reference sequence). CDR3 sequence (DNA): TGTGCCACCAGCCCCGACGGGGACACCGGGGAGCTGTTTTTT. Amino acid sequence: CATSPDGDTGELFF. Using reference TRBV15 and TRBJ2-2 for the parts outside the CDR3, the full variable domain is DAMVIQNPRYQVTQFGKPVTLSCSQTLNHNVMYWYQQKSSQAPKLLFHYYDKDFNNEADTPDNFQSRRPNTSFCFLDIRSPGLGDTAMYLCATSPDGDTGELFFGEGSRLTVL.

This clone has a single count. V and J are TRBV10-2 and TRBJ2-1, with TRBD2 matching over 9 bases. The V gene's germline CDR1 is WSHSY and CDR2 SAAADI. V lost 7 bases, J lost 7 bases, and 14 bases stayed unmatched. CDR3 length: 16 residues. The DNA of the CDR3 is TGCGCCAGCACCCCCGGGTGGGGGCGGGAGGGTAATGAGCAGTTCTTC. Encoded protein: CASTPGWGREGNEQFF.

This clone was seen a single time. V usage is TRBV28 and J usage is TRBJ2-2, with 13 bases that match TRBD2. Germline loops: CDR1 MDHEN, CDR2 SYDVKM. The V gene end was trimmed by 7 bases and the J gene end by 5 bases; junction bases not matched to a gene: 10. The CDR3 extends over 17 amino acids. CDR3 DNA sequence: TGTGCCAGCACCAAACTAGCGGGAGGGATTAAAACCGGGGAGCTGTTTTTT. Protein sequence: CASTKLAGGIKTGELFF.

The chain has TRBV21-1 and TRBJ2-3; the D call TRBD2 from the table was never checked on the DNA. TRBV21-1 is termed a pseudogene. This CDR3 is 17 amino acids long. CDR3: CASSNPNQLAGADTQYF. The CDR3 nucleotides are TGTGCCAGCAGCAACCCTAACCAGCTAGCGGGAGCAGATACGCAGTATTTT.

The J gene is TRBJ2-5, the V gene TRBV5-1, with 12 bases lining up with TRBD2. TRBJ2-7 matches the DNA end more closely, so the J call is doubtful. The CDR3 runs to 19 residues. From germline, CDR1 is SGHRS and CDR2 YFSETQ. The chain's CDR3 is CASSLAGLTSGRSPYEQYF. The CDR3 DNA follows: TGCGCCAGCAGCTTGGCAGGACTTACTAGCGGGAGGTCTCCCTACGAGCAGTACTTC.

The V and J genes are TRBV14 and TRBJ1-5; TRBD1 might be the D (5 bases). The CDR3 has 16 residues. V lost 0 bases and J 0 bases, leaving 9 bases between the germline ends. CDR1 is SGHDN and CDR2 is FVKESK in the germline V gene. The CDR3 is CASSQDQGYSNQPQHF. The DNA for the CDR3 is TGTGCCAGCAGCCAAGATCAGGGATATAGCAATCAGCCCCAGCATTTT. Variable domain in full (rest from reference TRBV14 and TRBJ1-5): EAGVTQFPSHSVIEKGQTVTLRCDPISGHDNLYWYRRVMGKEIKFLLHFVKESKQDESGMPNNRFLAERTGGTYSTLKVQPAELEDSGVYFCASSQDQGYSNQPQHFGDGTRLSIL.